These 14 T cell receptor beta chains share one sample of origin, sequenced in a study of cytomegalovirus exposure and HLA in healthy donors. It was with 60 Vbeta and 13 Jbeta primers that the PCR ran. The repertoire was sequenced with immunoSEQ multiplex PCR; TCRdb's copy has only in-frame clones and lacks some. The profile shows under 200,000 clones, over 75% of them singletons. The sequenced sample consisted of PBMCs. The receptors shown here come from a man in his forties or fifties in good health and CMV-seropositive.

The chain is built from TRBV19 and TRBJ1-2, with TRBD1 matching 12 bases. Germline V gene lookup returns CDR1 LNHDA and CDR2 SQIVND (reference sequence). The CDR3 loop spans 17 amino acids. V gave up 4 bases and J gave up 4 bases; unmatched junction bases: 10. As DNA, the CDR3 is TGTGCCAGTAGTACCCTAAATCCGGGACAGGGGGCCTATGGCTACACCTTC. Translating it yields CASSTLNPGQGAYGYTF.

Note on this clone: Other nucleotide sequences from this sample produce the same CDR3. The chain links TRBV25-1 to TRBJ1-4; TRBD1 matches 7 bases. V lost 3 bases and J lost 8; bases outside the gene matches: 9. Germline CDR1 reads MGHDK; CDR2 reads SYGVNS. The CDR3 is 15 residues long. The CDR3 here is CASSDRQGMPEKLFF. As DNA, the CDR3 is TGTGCCAGCAGTGATCGACAGGGCATGCCCGAAAAACTGTTTTTT.

This rearrangement joins TRBV4-1 to TRBJ1-6; possible D gene TRBD1, 5 bases. The CDR3 loop spans 13 amino acids. From germline, CDR1 is MGHRA and CDR2 YSYEKL. V dropped 2 bases and J dropped 9 bases, with 8 bases sitting between them. DNA for the CDR3: TGCGCCAGCAGCCAACAGGGTTTTTCACCCCTCCACTTT. Amino acids: CASSQQGFSPLHF.

The CDR3 region has the DNA TGTGCCAGCAGCTTACTGGCAGTCAACACTGAAGCTTTCTTT. Translation gives CASSLLAVNTEAFF. The chain combines TRBV11-1 with TRBJ1-1; the D is unclear. Germline assignment: CDR1 SGHAT and CDR2 FQDESV (reference sequence). Deletions cut 2 bases from V and 2 bases from J, with 9 bases between. The length of the CDR3 is 14 residues. Based on the CDR3 plus reference TRBV11-1 and TRBJ1-1, the full variable domain is EAEVAQSPRYKITEKSQAVAFWCDPISGHATLYWYRQILGQGPELLVQFQDESVVDDSQLPKDRFSAERLKGVDSTLKIQPAELGDSAMYLCASSLLAVNTEAFFGQGTRLTVV.

The V and J genes are TRBV7-6 and TRBJ1-1, with a tentative D call TRBD1 (5 bases). Germline V gene sequence: CDR1 SGHVS, CDR2 FNYEAQ. V was pared by 1 base and J by 5 bases, with 14 bases between. The CDR3 contains 15 residues. CDR3 in DNA: TGTGCCAGCAGCTTAGGTTGGGGGAGGGAGACTGAAGCTTTCTTT. This codes for CASSLGWGRETEAFF. Full variable domain (rest looked up from reference TRBV7-6 and TRBJ1-1): GAGVSQSPRYKVTKRGQDVALRCDPISGHVSLYWYRQALGQGPEFLTYFNYEAQQDKSGLPNDRFSAERPEGSISTLTIQRTEQRDSAMYRCASSLGWGRETEAFFGQGTRLTVV.

V gene TRBV5-5 combines with J gene TRBJ2-3, with 9 bases aligning to TRBD2. The CDR3 runs 17 residues. In germline, CDR1 is SGHKS, CDR2 YYEKEE (reference sequence). With V trimmed by 0 bases and J by 3 bases, 8 bases remained unmatched. CDR3 protein: CASSLAAGGGATDTQYF. CDR3 nucleotide sequence: TGTGCCAGCAGCTTGGCAGCGGGCGGGGGGGCGACAGATACGCAGTATTTT.

Of note for this clone: Other DNA sequences within the sample encode an identical CDR3. The chain carries TRBV6-5 and TRBJ1-6; 9 nucleotides line up with TRBD1. CDR1 is MNHEY and CDR2 is SVGAGI in the germline V gene. J lost 9 bases, V lost 2 bases, and 8 bases had no gene match. This CDR3 comprises 16 residues. CDR3 in amino acids: CASSYKGGQGRSPLHF. DNA of the CDR3: TGTGCCAGCAGTTACAAAGGGGGACAGGGTCGTTCACCCCTCCACTTT.

This clone was seen once. The chain uses TRBV11-2 and TRBJ1-2; D call uncertain. V was shortened by 0 bases and J by 3 bases, with 17 bases between the two germline ends. Germline values: CDR1 SGHAT, CDR2 FQNNGV. This CDR3 has 17 residues. The CDR3 loop reads CASSLDLGVRLDYGYTF. The CDR3, as DNA: TGTGCCAGCAGCTTAGATCTCGGGGTTCGGCTTGACTATGGCTACACCTTC.

The genes are TRBV5-1 and TRBJ1-5; 11 bases match TRBD1. With 3 bases clipped from V and 5 bases from J, the junction kept 1 base outside the gene matches. Looked up from germline, CDR1 is SGHRS and CDR2 is YFSETQ. CDR3 length: 14 amino acids. The CDR3 DNA follows: TGCGCCAGCAGCTGGACAGGGGGCGATCAGCCCCAGCATTTT. Its translation: CASSWTGGDQPQHF. The full variable domain, with the rest looked up from reference TRBV5-1 and TRBJ1-5, is KAGVTQTPRYLIKTRGQQVTLSCSPISGHRSVSWYQQTPGQGLQFLFEYFSETQRNKGNFPGRFSGRQFSNSRSEMNVSTLELGDSALYLCASSWTGGDQPQHFGDGTRLSIL.

The chain is built from TRBV5-8 and TRBJ1-5, with D perhaps TRBD1 (5 bases). This CDR3 has 15 amino acids. Between the trimmed V and J ends, which lost 2 bases and 3 bases, there was a span of 12 bases. Germline V gene data show CDR1 as SGHTS and CDR2 as YDEGEE. The CDR3 nucleotides are TGTGCCAGCAGCTTAAGGCCAGGGCCCAATCAGCCCCAGCATTTT. Translated: CASSLRPGPNQPQHF.

This chain uses TRBV6-5 with TRBJ2-5; 7 nucleotides match TRBD1. V was clipped by 0 bases and J by 5 bases; unmatched bases: 0. From germline, CDR1 is MNHEY and CDR2 SVGAGI. The CDR3 contains 13 residues. DNA for the CDR3: TGTGCCAGCAGTTACTCGACAGGGGAGACCCAGTACTTC. Protein sequence: CASSYSTGETQYF.

V usage is TRBV6-6 and J usage is TRBJ1-5, with TRBD1 matching over 9 bases. CDR1 and CDR2 from the germline V gene are MNHNY and SVGAGI (reference sequence). The CDR3 covers 15 residues. With 6 bases clipped from V and 7 bases from J, the junction kept 10 bases outside the gene matches. The chain's CDR3 is CASSPQQGAGQPQHF. The CDR3 region has the DNA TGTGCCAGCAGCCCTCAACAGGGGGCAGGGCAGCCCCAGCATTTT.

V is TRBV7-7 and J is TRBJ1-4; D is perhaps TRBD1 (6 bases). The CDR3 totals 14 residues. Per the germline V gene, CDR1 is SSHAT and CDR2 is FNYEAQ (reference sequence). Trimming removed 2 bases at V and 7 bases at J, with 11 bases between. The CDR3 DNA reads as TGTGCCAGCAGCTTAAAGGGGGGGAGTGAAAAACTGTTTTTT. Translating gives CASSLKGGSEKLFF.

J is TRBJ1-4 and V is TRBV18, with D unresolved. CDR3 size: 17 residues. Looked up from germline, CDR1 is KGHSH and CDR2 is LQKENI. V was shortened by 2 bases and J by 0 bases, with 13 bases between the two germline ends. The CDR3 DNA is TGTGCCAGCTCACCATATTCGCTCAGCGCAACTAATGAAAAACTGTTTTTT. Translated: CASSPYSLSATNEKLFF.